This T cell receptor (beta chain) was sequenced for a study of monozygotic twins with inflammatory bowel disease. TCRdb re-called the 5' RACE reads and gives one entry per CDR3 protein, without DNA. This sample contains approximately 210,000 distinct CDR3 sequences. Turning to this clonotype: Its antigen is currently unknown.

Per germline, CDR1 MNHNY and CDR2 SVGAGI (reference sequence). This CDR3 spans 14 amino acids. Study-wide results and limits: Telling apart the different T cell subtypes was not possible.

This sequence joins TRBV6-6 and TRBJ2-5; the TCRdb call, TRBD1, lacks DNA for checking. The TCR comes from a human donor with ulcerative colitis or Crohn's disease, or a healthy co-twin of an affected twin (not recorded which). The material sequenced was blood. CDR3 protein: CASQGGTFGETQYF.